This record covers a single T cell receptor (beta chain). The data were taken from a study of OX40 agonist ivuxolimab in advanced cancers. Germline V gives CDR1 SSHAT, CDR2 FNYEAQ (reference sequence). The CDR3 has 14 amino acids. V dropped 1 base and J dropped 5 bases, with 10 bases sitting between them. Here immunoSEQ multiplex PCR was the method, and the copy in TCRdb shows in-frame clones only, minus some. There are 15,000 to 20,000 clones in the sample; roughly four fifths occur only once, and under 2.5% lies in the top ten. This receptor was taken from an adult with an advanced solid tumor such as melanoma, head and neck, liver or kidney cancer. Material: CD4+ or CD8+ T cells sorted from blood, obtained in a trial of the OX40 agonist ivuxolimab. This chain joins TRBV7-7 and TRBJ2-3, with D tentatively TRBD1 (6 bases). Here the CDR3 DNA reads TGTGCCAGCAGCTTAGGGGGGCTCGTAGATACGCAGTATTTT. Amino acids: CASSLGGLVDTQYF.